This entry describes one T cell receptor beta chain. Repertoires were generated with immunoSEQ multiplex PCR, while TCRdb's copy carries only in-frame clones and drops some. The sample records just over 2,000,000 clones, over 85% being singletons. The record originates from a study of shared clonotypes between healthy human individuals. V shed 7 bases, J shed 1 base, and the junction held 3 bases outside the gene matches. The germline CDR1 and CDR2 sequences are MGHDK and SYGVNS. The CDR3 is 14 amino acids. The chain recombines TRBV25-1 with TRBJ2-2; 7 nucleotides line up with TRBD1. Sequencing was carried out using naive CD4+ T cells sorted from blood. Subset described: CD45RA+ positively selected. The clonotype originates from a man aged 18 to 29 in good health. DNA of the CDR3: TGTGCCAGCACGGGGACAGAGAACACCGGGGAGCTGTTTTTT. This codes for CASTGTENTGELFF.